One sample yielded the 20 T cell receptor beta chains listed below, sequenced in a study of T cells in Graves' hyperthyroidism and ophthalmopathy. Amplified TCR beta CDR3 regions derived from RNA transcripts. HTBI primers drove first-round RT-PCR of the TCR CDR3. MiXCR, applied by TCRdb to the multiplex PCR reads, yields one record per CDR3 protein. The table has roughly 380,000 distinct CDR3 sequences, roughly 12% seen once. The sequencing sample was made of blood. All receptors derive from a man aged 30 to 39 with Graves' hyperthyroidism that later progressed to Graves' ophthalmopathy.

Many counts were recorded for this clonotype. The V and J genes are TRBV10-3 and TRBJ2-2, with D perhaps TRBD1 (6 bases). This CDR3 spans 16 amino acids. CDR1 ENHRY and CDR2 SYGVKD come from the germline V gene. V was shortened by 2 bases and J by 4 bases, with 14 bases between the two germline ends. In nucleotides, the CDR3 is TGTGCCATCAGTGAGATCGGGACAAGTTCCACCGGGGAGCTGTTTTTT. It is translated as CAISEIGTSSTGELFF.

The genes are TRBV6-6 and TRBJ2-7, with TRBD2 matching 9 bases. This CDR3 contains 17 residues. V dropped 0 bases and J dropped 2; count of bases not matched to a gene: 8. Germline V gene sequence: CDR1 MNHNY, CDR2 SVGAGI (reference sequence). The CDR3 is CASSYSGRRGGPYEQYF. CDR3 coding DNA: TGTGCCAGCAGTTACTCGGGGAGGCGGGGGGGACCCTACGAGCAGTACTTC.

This clonotype came up a few times. The chain uses TRBV7-2 and TRBJ2-5; 15 positions match TRBD2. The CDR3 has 18 residues. Germline trimming cut 5 bases from V and 1 base from J; bases unmatched to any gene: 8. Looked up from germline, CDR1 is SGHTA and CDR2 is FQGNSA. The CDR3 sequence is CASSHGTSGGPLQETQYF. The CDR3 DNA reads as TGTGCCAGCAGCCACGGGACTAGCGGGGGGCCCCTCCAAGAGACCCAGTACTTC.

At least ten counts were recorded for this clonotype. The V call is TRBV6-1, the J call TRBJ2-3, with D maybe TRBD1 (6 bases). Germline assignment: CDR1 MNHNS and CDR2 SASEGT. Trimming cost V 5 bases and J 2 bases, with 17 bases left between them. The CDR3 spans 16 residues. CDR3 nucleotide sequence: TGTGCCAGCAGTTCCATCCAGGGGCCCTCCACAGATACGCAGTATTTT. Protein sequence: CASSSIQGPSTDTQYF.

This clonotype was observed a few times. The rearrangement uses TRBV18 and TRBJ1-1; 9 bases agree with TRBD1. With V trimmed by 6 bases and J by 4 bases, 9 bases remained unmatched. Per the germline V gene, CDR1 is KGHSH and CDR2 is LQKENI. This CDR3 comprises 15 residues. The CDR3 DNA is TGTGCCAGCTCTCTACCGGGACAGGGTGGCACTGAAGCTTTCTTT. This gives the protein CASSLPGQGGTEAFF.

This clonotype was seen a few times. Just one base apart from a much larger clone, this may be a read error. The chain carries TRBV11-1 and TRBJ1-2; D unclear. The ends were cut back, 2 bases at V and 4 bases at J, with 11 bases in the middle. The CDR3 has 14 amino acids. Germline-derived CDR1 and CDR2 are SGHAT and FQDESV (reference sequence). CDR3 nucleotides: TGTGCCAGCAGCTTAAGTCAGAATAGCTATGGCTACACCTTC. This translates into CASSLSQNSYGYTF.

The J gene is TRBJ1-5, the V gene TRBV5-1; maybe TRBD1 (6 bases). This CDR3 has 14 amino acids. V lost 2 bases, J lost 6 bases, and 12 bases lay in between. From germline, CDR1 is SGHRS and CDR2 YFSETQ. The CDR3 region is CASSFGGQGQPQHF. CDR3 nucleotides: TGCGCCAGCAGCTTCGGGGGACAAGGTCAGCCCCAGCATTTT.

The chain uses TRBV28 and TRBJ2-7; no clear D. There are 12 residues in the CDR3. Germline CDR1 and CDR2: MDHEN and SYDVKM. Trimming stripped 3 bases from V and 4 bases from J, with 7 bases between. DNA for the CDR3: TGTGCCAGCAGTTTCACTACATACGAGCAGTACTTC. It codes for CASSFTTYEQYF.

In its sample, this clonotype was seen many times. The chain couples TRBV6-1 to TRBJ2-5, with 7 bases identical to TRBD1. Germline lookup yields CDR1 MNHNS and CDR2 SASEGT. This CDR3 is 14 amino acids long. V lost 5 bases and J lost 4; bases outside the gene matches: 7. The DNA of the CDR3 is TGTGCCAGCAGTTTCTTAACAGGGGTAGAGACCCAGTACTTC. As protein: CASSFLTGVETQYF.

The rearrangement links TRBV4-1 to TRBJ1-1; TRBD1 matches at 12 bases. CDR1 and CDR2 from the germline V gene are MGHRA and YSYEKL. This CDR3 region has 17 residues. V lost 6 bases and J lost 4; bases outside the gene matches: 12. The CDR3 reads CASRKRGQGAEGTEAFF. CDR3 sequence (DNA): TGCGCCAGCAGGAAAAGGGGACAGGGGGCCGAAGGCACTGAAGCTTTCTTT.

In its sample, this clonotype was seen many times. The V and J genes are TRBV10-3 and TRBJ2-3; 12 bases agree with TRBD2. Germline CDR1 ENHRY, CDR2 SYGVKD. The trim removed 9 bases at V and 4 bases at J, leaving 8 bases unmatched. CDR3 length: 15 residues. The CDR3 coding sequence is TGTGCCATTGGGACTAGCGGGCGCCCCGCAGATACGCAGTATTTT. This translates into CAIGTSGRPADTQYF.

This CDR3 is CASSLERLAGGTGELFF. Here the CDR3 DNA reads TGTGCCAGCAGCTTAGAGAGACTAGCGGGGGGGACCGGGGAGCTGTTTTTT. V gene TRBV7-8 combines with J gene TRBJ2-2; TRBD2 agrees at 14 bases. With V trimmed by 1 base and J by 5 bases, 3 bases remained unmatched. The germline V gene encodes CDR1 SGHVS and CDR2 FQNEAQ. The CDR3 spans 17 residues.

As to this clonotype: The junction and the germline gene differ at one end; a read error may be behind it. J is TRBJ2-7 and V is TRBV20-1; 10 positions agree with TRBD2. Germline values: CDR1 DFQATT, CDR2 SNEGSKA (reference sequence). CDR3 length: 15 residues. CDR3 sequence reads: CGADQIAGGTYEQYF. CDR3 in DNA: TGCGGTGCTGACCAAATAGCGGGGGGCACCTACGAGCAGTACTTC.

A few counts support this clonotype. The chain carries TRBV7-2 and TRBJ1-4; 9 positions match TRBD1. Germline lookup yields CDR1 SGHTA and CDR2 FQGNSA. This CDR3 is 16 amino acids long. The trim removed 5 bases at V and 8 bases at J, leaving 12 bases unmatched. The CDR3 spells CASSPNTGGLKEKLFF. The CDR3 coding sequence is TGTGCCAGCAGCCCCAACACAGGGGGCCTTAAGGAAAAACTGTTTTTT.

This clonotype was seen repeatedly, ten times or more. This chain links TRBV5-1 with TRBJ1-4; no reliable D call. The CDR3 has 12 residues. The germline CDR1 and CDR2 sequences are SGHRS and YFSETQ. The V end was cut by 2 bases, the J end by 8 bases, with 7 bases between. CDR3 sequence reads: CASSFRGEKLFF. DNA of the CDR3: TGCGCCAGCAGCTTTCGAGGGGAAAAACTGTTTTTT.

This clonotype was observed at least ten times. The rearrangement joins TRBV6-1 to TRBJ1-5; weak D call: TRBD1 (5 bases). V was pared by 6 bases and J by 7 bases, with 16 bases between. CDR1 is MNHNS and CDR2 is SASEGT in the germline V gene. This CDR3 region has 14 residues. The CDR3 DNA follows: TGTGCCAGCAGACCCGGCAGGGTCGACCAGCCCCAGCATTTT. Protein product: CASRPGRVDQPQHF.

This clonotype showed up just a few times. J is TRBJ1-1 and V is TRBV7-9; no firm D call. Germline V gene lookup returns CDR1 SEHNR and CDR2 FQNEAQ (reference sequence). The CDR3 extends over 11 amino acids. V lost 3 bases to trimming and J lost 7 bases, with 6 bases between them. The CDR3 bases are TGTGCCAGCAGCTTGGGTAATGAAGCTTTCTTT. It is translated as CASSLGNEAFF. The full variable domain, rest sourced from reference TRBV7-9 and TRBJ1-1, is DTGVSQNPRHKITKRGQNVTFRCDPISEHNRLYWYRQTLGQGPEFLTYFQNEAQLEKSRLLSDRFSAERPKGSFSTLEIQRTEQGDSAMYLCASSLGNEAFFGQGTRLTVV.

This clonotype was recorded at least ten times. The chain is built from TRBV6-1 and TRBJ1-5; D is possibly TRBD1 (6 bases). V lost 6 bases, J lost 2 bases, and 14 bases lay in between. The CDR3 runs 15 residues. CDR1 and CDR2 (germline): MNHNS, SASEGT. CDR3 nucleotide sequence: TGTGCCAGCAGAAAACAGGGATCTGGCAATCAGCCCCAGCATTTT. As protein: CASRKQGSGNQPQHF.

This clonotype has a handful of counts. The CDR3 DNA is TGTGCCAGCAGCTTACCGGGGGGCGACTATGGCTACACCTTC. Translated: CASSLPGGDYGYTF. This chain uses TRBV7-9 with TRBJ1-2, with TRBD1 as a possible D gene (6 bases). Germline V lookup: CDR1 SEHNR, CDR2 FQNEAQ (reference sequence). V lost 2 bases to trimming and J lost 3 bases, with 10 bases between them. The CDR3 contains 14 residues.

This clonotype came up a few times. V usage is TRBV6-1 and J usage is TRBJ2-7; 11 nucleotides align to TRBD1. This CDR3 spans 14 amino acids. Germline V gene sequence: CDR1 MNHNS, CDR2 SASEGT. V was clipped by 6 bases and J by 3 bases; unmatched bases: 4. The CDR3 DNA follows: TGTGCCAGCAGGGACAGGGGGCTATACTACGAGCAGTACTTC. It yields the protein CASRDRGLYYEQYF.